Given below is one T cell receptor (beta chain) in context. These data originate in a study of T cell changes during pregnancy in multiple sclerosis. Sequencing was performed with immunoSEQ multiplex PCR; in TCRdb, only in-frame clones are kept and a portion is missing. The table shows around 92,000 clones, with approximately 94% occurring only once. CDR3 length: 13 amino acids. The V gene lost 2 bases and the J gene lost 4 bases, with 8 bases spanning the gap. Germline CDR1 and CDR2: MNHNS and SASEGT. This sequence was found in a female donor with multiple sclerosis, enrolled in a pregnancy study. V usage is TRBV6-1 and J usage is TRBJ1-1; D ambiguous. The sample here was peripheral blood, taken after pregnancy. The CDR3 sequence: CASSEPGITEAFF. CDR3 DNA: TGTGCCAGCAGTGAACCGGGGATCACTGAAGCTTTCTTT.